This TCR beta chain was captured by sequencing in a study of T cells in Graves' hyperthyroidism and ophthalmopathy. TCR beta CDR3 sequences were amplified from RNA transcripts. First-round RT-PCR of the TCR CDR3 relied on the HTBI primer set. TCRdb reprocessed the multiplex PCR reads via MiXCR and lists one record per CDR3 protein. The data hold over 450,000 distinct CDR3 sequences, with roughly a sixth observed a single time. Ophthalmopathy patients all had a Clinical Activity Score of at least 3, a NOSPECS grade of at least 4 and disease under 3 months old. The germline CDR1 and CDR2 sequences are KGHSH and LQKENI. The junction had 10 bases not matched to a gene; V was cut back by 8 bases and J by 8 bases. This CDR3 comprises 14 residues.

Sample: blood. The receptor was isolated from a young woman with Graves' ophthalmopathy. The chain couples TRBV18 to TRBJ1-4; 8 positions match TRBD1. This chain's CDR3 is CASNSGGAGEKLFF. CDR3 DNA: TGTGCCAGCAACTCAGGGGGCGCGGGAGAAAAACTGTTTTTT.